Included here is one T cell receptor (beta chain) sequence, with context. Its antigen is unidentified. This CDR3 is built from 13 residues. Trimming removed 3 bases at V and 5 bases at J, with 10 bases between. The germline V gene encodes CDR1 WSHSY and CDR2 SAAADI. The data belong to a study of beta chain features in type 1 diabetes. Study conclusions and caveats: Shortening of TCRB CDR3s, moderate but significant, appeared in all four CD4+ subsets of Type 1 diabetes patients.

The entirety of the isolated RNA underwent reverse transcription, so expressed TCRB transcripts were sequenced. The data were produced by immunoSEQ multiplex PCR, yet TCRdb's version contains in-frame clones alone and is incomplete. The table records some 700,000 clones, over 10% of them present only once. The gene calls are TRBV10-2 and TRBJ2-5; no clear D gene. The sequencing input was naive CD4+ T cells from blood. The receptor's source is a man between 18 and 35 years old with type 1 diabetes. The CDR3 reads CASSEALGETQYF. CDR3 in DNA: TGCGCCAGCAGTGAAGCACTTGGGGAGACCCAGTACTTC.